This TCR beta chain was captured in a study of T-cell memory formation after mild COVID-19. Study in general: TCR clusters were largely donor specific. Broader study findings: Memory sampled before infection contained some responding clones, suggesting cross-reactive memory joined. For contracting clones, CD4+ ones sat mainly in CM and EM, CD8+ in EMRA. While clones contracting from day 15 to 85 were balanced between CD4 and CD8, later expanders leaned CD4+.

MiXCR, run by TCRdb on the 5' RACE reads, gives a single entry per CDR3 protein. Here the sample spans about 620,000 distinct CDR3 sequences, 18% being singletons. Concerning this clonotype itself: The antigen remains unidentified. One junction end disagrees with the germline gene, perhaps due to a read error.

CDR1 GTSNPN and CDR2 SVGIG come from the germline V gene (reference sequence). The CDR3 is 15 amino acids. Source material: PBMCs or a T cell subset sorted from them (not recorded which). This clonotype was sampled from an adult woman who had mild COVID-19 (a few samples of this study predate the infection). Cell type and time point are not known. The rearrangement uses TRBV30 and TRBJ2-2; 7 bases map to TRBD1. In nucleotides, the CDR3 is TGTGCGGCGCCGGGACAGTCTCCGAAAACCGGGGAGCTGTTTTTT. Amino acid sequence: CAAPGQSPKTGELFF.